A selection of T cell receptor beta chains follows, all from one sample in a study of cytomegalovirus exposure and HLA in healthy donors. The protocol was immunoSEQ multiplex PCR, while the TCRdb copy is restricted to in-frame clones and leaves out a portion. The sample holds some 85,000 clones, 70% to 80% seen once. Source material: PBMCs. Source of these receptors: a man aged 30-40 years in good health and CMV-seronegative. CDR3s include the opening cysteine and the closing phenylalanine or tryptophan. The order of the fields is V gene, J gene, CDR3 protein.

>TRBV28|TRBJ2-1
CASSRAGTGFYNEQFF
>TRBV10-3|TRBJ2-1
CASGGGTYNEQFF
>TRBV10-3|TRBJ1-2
CAIRADRTNYGYTF
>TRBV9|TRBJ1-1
CASSPQPGQGPMNTEAFF
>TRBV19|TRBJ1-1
CASSTTGATEAFF
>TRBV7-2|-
CASSPTDGVYEQYF
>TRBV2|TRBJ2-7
CASSLGGGSYEQYF
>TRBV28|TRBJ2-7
CASSFTGWTEKAYEQYF
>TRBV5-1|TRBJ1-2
CASSLAPGNRLANYGYTF
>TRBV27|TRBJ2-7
CASSPSGTGGYEQYF
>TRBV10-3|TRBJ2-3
CAIKGGPGLAGDTQYF
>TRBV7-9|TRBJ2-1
CASRGLADEQFF
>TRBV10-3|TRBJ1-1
CAISESFSQGEVSF
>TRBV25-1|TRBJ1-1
CASRWNSRTEAFF
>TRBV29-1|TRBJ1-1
CSVEILQGAWTEAFF
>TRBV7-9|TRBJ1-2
CASSLGRDRGDGYTF
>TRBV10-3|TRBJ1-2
CAISESAIRDTSYGYTF
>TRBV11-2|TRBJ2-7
CASSLGRAGGIYEQYF
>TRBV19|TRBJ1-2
CASSMAPTGSYGYTF
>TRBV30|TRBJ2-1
CAWSVVTLNEQFF
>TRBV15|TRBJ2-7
CATSRAGGAYEQYF
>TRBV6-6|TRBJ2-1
CASSPGQDNEQFF
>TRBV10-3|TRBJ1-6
CAISGSGGADSPLHF
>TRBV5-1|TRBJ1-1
CASSTIRNTEAFF
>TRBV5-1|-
CASSLERTGYENEQFF
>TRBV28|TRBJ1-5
CASSLIVMTGQPQHF
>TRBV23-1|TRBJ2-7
CASSHLAGGSYEQYF
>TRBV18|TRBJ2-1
CASSTLAGGYSEQFF
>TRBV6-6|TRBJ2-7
CASTRTGGHEQYF
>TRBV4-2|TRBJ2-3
CASSQRQGDTQYF
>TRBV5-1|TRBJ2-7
CASSARGQGPLSYEQYF
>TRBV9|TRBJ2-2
CASSERQGASGELFF
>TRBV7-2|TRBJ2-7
CASSLVGQGTYEQYF
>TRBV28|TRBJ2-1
CASTPGLAGGDEQFF
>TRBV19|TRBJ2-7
CASGQGGQYF
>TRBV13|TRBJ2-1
CASSQRQDSENYNEQFF
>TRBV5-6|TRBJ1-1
CASSLVVATEAFF
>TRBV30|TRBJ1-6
CAWKAGDRLDSPLHF
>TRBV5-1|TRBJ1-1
CASSLNRVPEAFF
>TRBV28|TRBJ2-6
CASSLPANVLTF
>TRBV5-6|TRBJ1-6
CASSLTGFHSPLHF
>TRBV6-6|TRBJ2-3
CASIPSGVGDTQYF
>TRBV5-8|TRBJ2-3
CASSSTSGDGIDTQYF
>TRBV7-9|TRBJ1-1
CSSSLAEKGPGTEAFF
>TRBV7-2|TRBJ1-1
CASSRGQGQAFF
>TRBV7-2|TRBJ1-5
CASSLGGRGYSNQPQHF
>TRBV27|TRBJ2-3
CASRRLAGGQYF
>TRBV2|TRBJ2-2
CASGTRDTGELFF
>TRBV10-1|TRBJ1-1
CAMGGTEAFF
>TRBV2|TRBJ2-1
CASSETVNEQFF
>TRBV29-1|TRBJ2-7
CSVEDPGTGTYEQYF
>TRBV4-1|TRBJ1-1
CASRGPLQNTEAFF
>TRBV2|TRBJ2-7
CASSYWTGARGEQYF
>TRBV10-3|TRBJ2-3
CAISELQGASTDTQYF